One sample yielded the 26 T cell receptor beta chains listed below, sequenced in a study of T cells after posttransplantation cyclophosphamide. Busulfan-fludarabine conditioning, marrow transplant, and cyclophosphamide on days +3 and +4 were administered. Profiled with immunoSEQ multiplex PCR; TCRdb holds only in-frame clones, not every one. The sample shows about 12,000 clones, 75% to 95% of them seen only once. The starting material was PBMCs, obtained after allogeneic stem cell transplant with posttransplant cyclophosphamide. These receptors were obtained from a female patient in her 30s who received an allogeneic stem cell transplant from an unrelated donor, was CMV-positive, and had no GVHD. These T cells may partly come from the graft donor.

This chain uses TRBV7-6 with TRBJ2-1; D possibly corresponds to TRBD2 (6 bases). Germline values: CDR1 SGHVS, CDR2 FNYEAQ. Trimming left V 1 base short and J 8 bases short, with 27 bases between. The CDR3 sequence is 19 residues long. The DNA of the CDR3 is TGTGCCAGCAGCTTAGTTGTGGGCGGGTCGGGAGATGTGGTGTATGAGCAGTTCTTC. Translated: CASSLVVGGSGDVVYEQFF.

The chain carries TRBV30 and TRBJ2-1; 10 bases line up with TRBD2. The CDR3 is made up of 15 amino acids. V shed 3 bases, J shed 8 bases, and the junction held 10 bases outside the gene matches. Germline loops: CDR1 GTSNPN, CDR2 SVGIG (reference sequence). As DNA, the CDR3 is TGTGCCTGGAGCCGGGGGACTAGCGTTAAGGATGAGCAGTTCTTC. Translated: CAWSRGTSVKDEQFF.

The chain carries TRBV9 and TRBJ1-3, with a tentative D call TRBD1 (5 bases). V was clipped by 0 bases and J by 4 bases, with 8 bases between them. The CDR3 totals 14 residues. CDR1 SGDLS and CDR2 YYNGEE come from the germline V gene. The CDR3 sequence: CASSVEGLGNTIYF. In DNA form, the CDR3 reads TGTGCCAGCAGCGTAGAGGGGCTCGGAAACACCATATATTTT.

Only one count was recorded for this clone. V usage is TRBV7-6 and J usage is TRBJ2-5, with D unclear. This CDR3 has 14 amino acids. CDR1 and CDR2 (germline): SGHVS, FNYEAQ. Trimming took 3 bases from V and 1 from J, leaving 9 bases between them. DNA for the CDR3: TGTGCCAGCAGCTTCAGTCCGGGCCAAGAGACCCAGTACTTC. Protein product: CASSFSPGQETQYF. Using reference TRBV7-6 and TRBJ2-5 for the parts outside the CDR3, the full variable domain is GAGVSQSPRYKVTKRGQDVALRCDPISGHVSLYWYRQALGQGPEFLTYFNYEAQQDKSGLPNDRFSAERPEGSISTLTIQRTEQRDSAMYRCASSFSPGQETQYFGPGTRLLVL.

V usage is TRBV5-1 and J usage is TRBJ1-1; 12 bases are a match to TRBD1. The CDR3 totals 15 residues. In germline, CDR1 is SGHRS, CDR2 YFSETQ. Trimming at V came to 4 bases and at J to 1 base, leaving 2 bases not matched to a gene. The CDR3 reads CASSGTGGPNTEAFF. In nucleotides, the CDR3 is TGCGCCAGCAGCGGGACAGGGGGCCCGAACACTGAAGCTTTCTTT. Complete variable domain (other parts from reference TRBV5-1 and TRBJ1-1): KAGVTQTPRYLIKTRGQQVTLSCSPISGHRSVSWYQQTPGQGLQFLFEYFSETQRNKGNFPGRFSGRQFSNSRSEMNVSTLELGDSALYLCASSGTGGPNTEAFFGQGTRLTVV.

V and J are TRBV21-1 and TRBJ2-7; TRBD2, the table's D call, lacks a check against the DNA. TRBV21-1 is a listed pseudogene. The CDR3 is 16 amino acids. In nucleotides, the CDR3 is TGTGCCTTCCGGGAAAGCGGGAGGGCCAAAGACTACGAGCAGTACTTC. Residues: CAFRESGRAKDYEQYF.

CDR3 sequence: CASSPRWTGTSGQETQYF. The CDR3 DNA is TGTGCCAGCTCACCTAGGTGGACCGGGACTAGCGGCCAGGAGACCCAGTACTTC. This rearrangement joins TRBV18 to TRBJ2-5; 11 bases align to TRBD2. This CDR3 spans 18 amino acids. Germline lookup yields CDR1 KGHSH and CDR2 LQKENI. Losses at the gene ends were 3 bases for V and 5 bases for J; bases not matched to a gene: 14.

The chain links TRBV29-1 to TRBJ2-3, with D unresolved. The CDR3 runs to 16 residues. The V gene's germline CDR1 is SQVTM and CDR2 ANQGSEA. Trimming stripped 7 bases from V and 0 bases from J, with 20 bases between. CDR3 DNA: TGCAGCGCCCCAGTCAGTGTAGAGGTTAGCACAGATACGCAGTATTTT. It is translated as CSAPVSVEVSTDTQYF.

The chain recombines TRBV6-6 with TRBJ2-2; D is uncertain. V gave up 6 bases and J gave up 2 bases, with 7 bases separating them. Germline V gene lookup returns CDR1 MNHNY and CDR2 SVGAGI (reference sequence). The CDR3 contains 13 residues. The CDR3 DNA reads as TGTGCCAGCAGCACACCCAACACCGGGGAGCTGTTTTTT. Its translation: CASSTPNTGELFF.

The CDR3 DNA is TGCGCCAGCAGCTTAGCCTTCGGTCACCCGGGTTACTTC. Amino acid sequence: CASSLAFGHPGYF. The V and J genes are TRBV5-1 and TRBJ2-5, with D uncertain. The CDR3 has 13 amino acids. Germline V gene data show CDR1 as SGHRS and CDR2 as YFSETQ. The V end lost 2 bases, the J end lost 14 bases, and 19 bases lay between the germline ends.

The CDR3 coding sequence is TGTGCCAGTAGTGGTATTGAGGCTGGTACCTACGAGCAGTACTTC. It translates to CASSGIEAGTYEQYF. The chain employs TRBV19 and TRBJ2-7; D gene ambiguous. CDR3 length: 15 amino acids. Per the germline V gene, CDR1 is LNHDA and CDR2 is SQIVND (reference sequence). Trimming took off 5 bases at V and 2 bases at J, with 16 bases between the two ends.

The chain is built from TRBV11-2 and TRBJ2-5; D is unclear. V was shortened by 5 bases and J by 5 bases, with 6 bases between the two germline ends. The length of the CDR3 is 11 residues. Germline-derived CDR1 and CDR2 are SGHAT and FQNNGV. The CDR3 sequence is CASSQWETQYF. For the CDR3, the DNA is TGTGCCAGCAGCCAGTGGGAGACCCAGTACTTC.

The chain couples TRBV19 to TRBJ2-1; D call uncertain. Germline V gives CDR1 LNHDA, CDR2 SQIVND (reference sequence). The V end was cut by 3 bases, the J end by 4 bases, with 13 bases between. This CDR3 contains 15 residues. CDR3 region: CASSIGWQAYNEQFF. The CDR3 DNA sequence: TGTGCCAGTAGTATTGGATGGCAGGCGTACAATGAGCAGTTCTTC.

The count of this clone is one. This chain uses TRBV10-3 with TRBJ1-1, with 9 positions matching TRBD1. With 6 bases clipped from V and 5 bases from J, the junction kept 13 bases outside the gene matches. The germline V gene encodes CDR1 ENHRY and CDR2 SYGVKD. The CDR3 runs to 16 residues. Here the CDR3 reads CAIRGTGGEIPTEAFF. The CDR3, as DNA: TGTGCCATCAGGGGAACAGGGGGCGAGATTCCGACTGAAGCTTTCTTT.

The V and J genes are TRBV10-1 and TRBJ2-1; D uncertain. With 8 bases removed from V and 4 bases from J, the gap between germline ends came to 9 bases. The CDR3 contains 12 residues. The V gene's germline CDR1 is WNHNN and CDR2 SYGVQD (reference sequence). The CDR3 here is CASSREYNEQFF. The DNA of the CDR3 is TGCGCCAGCTCGCGTGAATACAATGAGCAGTTCTTC.

This rearrangement joins TRBV19 to TRBJ2-3; D perhaps matches TRBD2 (6 bases). Germline assignment: CDR1 LNHDA and CDR2 SQIVND (reference sequence). The CDR3 loop spans 13 amino acids. V lost 4 bases to trimming and J lost 7 bases, with 12 bases between them. Here the CDR3 DNA reads TGTGCCAGTAGTACGTTGGACTACAATACGCAGTATTTT. Residues: CASSTLDYNTQYF.

The V and J genes are TRBV27 and TRBJ1-5; D is undetermined. The V gene's germline CDR1 is MNHEY and CDR2 SMNVEV (reference sequence). This CDR3 is 13 amino acids long. V was cut by 0 bases and J by 7 bases, with 7 bases left in between. This CDR3 reads CASSLSYNQPQHF. Written as DNA, the CDR3 is TGTGCCAGCAGTTTATCGTACAACCAGCCCCAGCATTTT.

This rearrangement joins TRBV5-1 to TRBJ2-4, with 8 bases matching TRBD1. The CDR3 contains 16 residues. Germline V gene lookup returns CDR1 SGHRS and CDR2 YFSETQ. J was trimmed by 7 bases and V by 0 bases; bases with no gene match: 9. The CDR3, as DNA: TGCGCCAGCAGCTTGGAGGCTCGGCAGGGGGCTAACATTCAGTACTTC. The encoded protein is CASSLEARQGANIQYF.

This rearrangement joins TRBV19 to TRBJ2-3, with 8 bases matching TRBD2. This CDR3 contains 15 residues. Germline CDR1 LNHDA, CDR2 SQIVND (reference sequence). V lost 5 bases, J lost 5 bases, and 9 bases stayed unmatched. The DNA of the CDR3 is TGTGCCAGTAGTTTTGTGGGGAGCGGGGGAGATACGCAGTATTTT. It is translated as CASSFVGSGGDTQYF.

The chain has TRBV4-2 and TRBJ2-2, with 8 bases fitting TRBD2. The CDR3 sequence is 16 residues long. In germline, CDR1 is LGHNA, CDR2 YNFKEQ. The ends lost 4 bases at V and 2 bases at J; junction bases unmatched: 6. CDR3 residues: CASSLRAGANTGELFF. In DNA form, the CDR3 reads TGTGCCAGCAGCCTCCGAGCGGGGGCCAACACCGGGGAGCTGTTTTTT.

The rearrangement links TRBV28 to TRBJ2-2; 7 nucleotides align to TRBD2. Germline loops: CDR1 MDHEN, CDR2 SYDVKM. V shed 7 bases, J shed 0 bases, and the junction held 5 bases outside the gene matches. CDR3 size: 15 residues. CDR3 DNA sequence: TGTGCCAGCACCCCGAGCGGGACGAACACCGGGGAGCTGTTTTTT. Translation: CASTPSGTNTGELFF.

The rearrangement joins TRBV28 to TRBJ1-2, with D perhaps TRBD1 (6 bases). From germline, CDR1 is MDHEN and CDR2 SYDVKM. V gave up 1 base and J gave up 4 bases, with 10 bases separating them. The CDR3 covers 14 residues. In DNA, the CDR3 is TGTGCCAGCAGTTTATTTAGGGGGACCTATGGCTACACCTTC. It translates to CASSLFRGTYGYTF.

The chain carries TRBV19 and TRBJ2-3, with D perhaps TRBD1 (6 bases). The germline CDR1 and CDR2 sequences are LNHDA and SQIVND (reference sequence). This CDR3 has 14 residues. The ends were cut back, 4 bases at V and 3 bases at J, with 11 bases in the middle. For the CDR3, the DNA is TGTGCCAGTAGTACTAAAGGACAGACAGATACGCAGTATTTT. Encoded protein: CASSTKGQTDTQYF.

The chain carries TRBV23-1 and TRBJ2-1; TRBD2 aligns across 13 bases. Being an ORF, TRBV23-1 has a function that is uncertain. The CDR3 has 17 residues. V lost 2 bases and J lost 4; bases outside the gene matches: 5. The CDR3 loop is CASSQTTSGRSYNEQFF. The CDR3 DNA reads as TGCGCCAGCAGTCAAACGACTAGCGGGAGGTCATACAATGAGCAGTTCTTC.

J is TRBJ1-1 and V is TRBV30; the match to TRBD1 covers 7 bases. The CDR3 runs to 14 residues. J was trimmed by 2 bases and V by 2 bases; bases with no gene match: 5. Germline loops: CDR1 GTSNPN, CDR2 SVGIG (reference sequence). The CDR3 spells CAWSLGGPNTEAFF. The CDR3 region has the DNA TGTGCCTGGAGTTTAGGGGGCCCCAACACTGAAGCTTTCTTT.

This chain uses TRBV7-9 with TRBJ2-7, with TRBD1 matching 11 bases. The germline V gene has CDR1 SEHNR and CDR2 FQNEAQ (reference sequence). The V and J ends lost 4 bases and 6 bases, in that order; junction bases with no gene match: 17. CDR3 length: 18 residues. The CDR3 DNA reads as TGTGCCAGCAGCTACCAAGGACCCGGGGACAGGGGGACCTCCGAGCAGTACTTC. Protein sequence: CASSYQGPGDRGTSEQYF. The whole variable domain, filled in from reference TRBV7-9 and TRBJ2-7, reads DTGVSQNPRHKITKRGQNVTFRCDPISEHNRLYWYRQTLGQGPEFLTYFQNEAQLEKSRLLSDRFSAERPKGSFSTLEIQRTEQGDSAMYLCASSYQGPGDRGTSEQYFGPGTRLTVT.